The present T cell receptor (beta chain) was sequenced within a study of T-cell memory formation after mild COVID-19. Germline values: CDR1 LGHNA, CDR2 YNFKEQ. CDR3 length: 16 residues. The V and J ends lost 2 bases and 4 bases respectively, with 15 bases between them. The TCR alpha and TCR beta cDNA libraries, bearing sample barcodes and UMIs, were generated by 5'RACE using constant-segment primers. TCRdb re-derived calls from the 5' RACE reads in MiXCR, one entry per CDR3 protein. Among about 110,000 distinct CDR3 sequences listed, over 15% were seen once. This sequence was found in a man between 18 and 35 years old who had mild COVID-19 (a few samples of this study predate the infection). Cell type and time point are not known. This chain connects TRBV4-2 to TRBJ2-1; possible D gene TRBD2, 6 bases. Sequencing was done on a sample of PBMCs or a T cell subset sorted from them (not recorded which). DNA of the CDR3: TGTGCCAGCAGCCAAAGGCGGGGCCGTAATTACAATGAGCAGTTCTTC. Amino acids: CASSQRRGRNYNEQFF.